This T cell receptor beta chain was documented in a study of T-cell reconstitution after alpha-beta-depleted transplantation in children. The CDR3 consists of 13 residues. Germline loops: CDR1 SGHTA, CDR2 FQGNSA. V shed 1 base and J shed 5 bases, with 6 bases lying between them. TCRbeta library preparation incorporated unique molecular identifiers. TCRdb passed the PCR reads through MiXCR, listing each CDR3 protein once. The sample includes a few hundred thousand distinct CDR3 sequences, 13% of them seen just once. J is TRBJ2-1 and V is TRBV7-2; D gene uncertain. This receptor was taken from a human donor who donated a stem cell graft to a child with Fanconi anemia. Here the sequenced sample was PBMCs, taken from the stem cell graft. The CDR3 DNA reads TGTGCCAGCAGCTTAGACAGCCACAATGAGCAGTTCTTC. It encodes CASSLDSHNEQFF.